Listed below are T cell receptor beta chains from one sample, sequenced in a study of post-analysis software for immune sequencing data. TCRdb processed the PCR reads anew with MiXCR; each CDR3 protein has one entry. The repertoire holds about 180,000 distinct CDR3 sequences, with roughly 30% as singletons. Sequencing was performed on blood. The receptor source for this set is a girl between 10 and 17 years old with multiple sclerosis. Each CDR3 is given with its conserved first and last residue. The order of the fields is CDR3 DNA, CDR3 protein, V gene, clone size, D gene, J gene. The D gene is left open where the match is weak. Size values are once, few and many counts, or a class for expanded clones, and some rows have none.

cdr3_nt: TGTGCCACCAGTGATTTAGACAGCCCTGGGGCCAACGTCCTGACTTTC
cdr3_aa: CATSDLDSPGANVLTF
v_call: TRBV24-1
clone_size: .
d_call: .
j_call: TRBJ2-6

cdr3_nt: TGTGCCAGCAGCCAGGAAGGATGGAATTCACCCCTCCACTTT
cdr3_aa: CASSQEGWNSPLHF
v_call: TRBV3-1
clone_size: many
d_call: .
j_call: TRBJ1-6

cdr3_nt: TGCGCCAGCAGCTACGGAGGAGACACCGGGGAGCTGTTTTTT
cdr3_aa: CASSYGGDTGELFF
v_call: TRBV5-1
clone_size: few
d_call: .
j_call: TRBJ2-2

cdr3_nt: TGTACCAGCAGCTTAGAAACAGATACGCAGTATTTT
cdr3_aa: CTSSLETDTQYF
v_call: TRBV7-8
clone_size: .
d_call: .
j_call: TRBJ2-3

cdr3_nt: TGCAGTGCTAGATTTCCGGGAGGGCGCGGTGAGCAGTTCTTC
cdr3_aa: CSARFPGGRGEQFF
v_call: TRBV20-1
clone_size: few
d_call: TRBD2
j_call: TRBJ2-1

cdr3_nt: TGTGCCACCCAGGGGGAAACCTACGAGCAGTACTTC
cdr3_aa: CATQGETYEQYF
v_call: TRBV24-1
clone_size: few
d_call: TRBD1
j_call: TRBJ2-7

cdr3_nt: TGCGCCAGCAGCTCCCGGGACGACGGGAGGGATGAGCAGTTCTTC
cdr3_aa: CASSSRDDGRDEQFF
v_call: TRBV4-1
clone_size: .
d_call: TRBD2
j_call: TRBJ2-1

cdr3_nt: TGTGCCAGCAGCTTAGGGGGGACGGACTCCTACGAGCAGTACTTC
cdr3_aa: CASSLGGTDSYEQYF
v_call: TRBV7-6
clone_size: .
d_call: .
j_call: TRBJ2-7

cdr3_nt: TGTGCCACCAGCAGAGTCATTAGGGAGACCCAGTACTTC
cdr3_aa: CATSRVIRETQYF
v_call: TRBV15
clone_size: .
d_call: .
j_call: TRBJ2-5

cdr3_nt: TGTGCCAGCAGCCAAGACGGGACTAGCGGCACCGGGGAGCTGTTTTTT
cdr3_aa: CASSQDGTSGTGELFF
v_call: TRBV4-2
clone_size: many
d_call: TRBD2
j_call: TRBJ2-2

cdr3_nt: TGCGCCAGCAGCTCCCCCGGGACCCTGGGAAATGAGCAGTTCTTC
cdr3_aa: CASSSPGTLGNEQFF
v_call: TRBV5-1
clone_size: many
d_call: .
j_call: TRBJ2-1

cdr3_nt: TGTGCCAGCAACAGAGGACAGGGTGTATATGGCTACACCTTC
cdr3_aa: CASNRGQGVYGYTF
v_call: TRBV9
clone_size: few
d_call: TRBD1
j_call: TRBJ1-2

cdr3_nt: TGTGCCGGGCCTTGGCGGGAGAACACTCACGAGCAGTACTTC
cdr3_aa: CAGPWRENTHEQYF
v_call: TRBV6-5
clone_size: many
d_call: TRBD2
j_call: TRBJ2-7

cdr3_nt: TGTGCCAGCAGCTTGGGACTAGTCGTCGGAGAGACCCAGTACTTC
cdr3_aa: CASSLGLVVGETQYF
v_call: TRBV7-2
clone_size: many
d_call: TRBD2
j_call: TRBJ2-5

cdr3_nt: TGTGCCAGCAGTCACTTTGGAGGCACCGGGGAGCTGTTTTTT
cdr3_aa: CASSHFGGTGELFF
v_call: TRBV3-1
clone_size: .
d_call: .
j_call: TRBJ2-2

cdr3_nt: TGTGCCAGCAGTCACCGGACGCCTAGCTCCTACAATGAGCAGTTCTTC
cdr3_aa: CASSHRTPSSYNEQFF
v_call: TRBV6-5
clone_size: .
d_call: .
j_call: TRBJ2-1

cdr3_nt: TGTGCCAGCAGTTTGCGGGGACAGGGAGGGAGATATGAGCAGTTCTTC
cdr3_aa: CASSLRGQGGRYEQFF
v_call: TRBV28
clone_size: few
d_call: TRBD1
j_call: TRBJ2-1

cdr3_nt: TGTGCCACCAGCAGAGATCCGGGGGAGACCCAGTACTTC
cdr3_aa: CATSRDPGETQYF
v_call: TRBV15
clone_size: many
d_call: .
j_call: TRBJ2-5

cdr3_nt: TGTGCCAGCAGCCCTACTCCGGGACTAGCGGGGGAGCAGTATTTT
cdr3_aa: CASSPTPGLAGEQYF
v_call: TRBV28
clone_size: few
d_call: TRBD2
j_call: TRBJ2-3

cdr3_nt: TGTGCCATCAGCGGGAACCCGAGCACTGAAGCTTTCTTT
cdr3_aa: CAISGNPSTEAFF
v_call: TRBV10-3
clone_size: .
d_call: .
j_call: TRBJ1-1

cdr3_nt: TGTGCCAGCAGTTACCTGACAGGATTGAACACTGAAGCTTTCTTT
cdr3_aa: CASSYLTGLNTEAFF
v_call: TRBV6-5
clone_size: .
d_call: .
j_call: TRBJ1-1

cdr3_nt: TGTGCCAGCAGCGCTTACTTGGGGGATACGCAGTATTTT
cdr3_aa: CASSAYLGDTQYF
v_call: TRBV7-8
clone_size: many
d_call: .
j_call: TRBJ2-3

cdr3_nt: TGCGCCAGCAGCCAAGTACTAGGGACGCGCAATCAGCCCCAGCATTTT
cdr3_aa: CASSQVLGTRNQPQHF
v_call: TRBV4-1
clone_size: many
d_call: .
j_call: TRBJ1-5

cdr3_nt: TGTGCCAGCAGCGCGCCTCAGGGGGCGAATGAGCAGTTCTTT
cdr3_aa: CASSAPQGANEQFF
v_call: TRBV9
clone_size: .
d_call: TRBD1
j_call: TRBJ2-1

cdr3_nt: TGTGCCAGCAGTCCCCTCTCTTGGGAAGACCACAATGAGCAGTTCTTC
cdr3_aa: CASSPLSWEDHNEQFF
v_call: TRBV14
clone_size: .
d_call: .
j_call: TRBJ2-1

cdr3_nt: TGTGCCAGCACCCCGTGGGGGCCTAACTATGGCTACACCTTC
cdr3_aa: CASTPWGPNYGYTF
v_call: TRBV12-3/TRBV12-4
clone_size: few
d_call: .
j_call: TRBJ1-2

cdr3_nt: TGTGCCAGCAGTGATCGGTCGACAGCGAGGGACCATGGCTACACCTTC
cdr3_aa: CASSDRSTARDHGYTF
v_call: TRBV25-1
clone_size: .
d_call: .
j_call: TRBJ1-2

cdr3_nt: TGCAGTGCCCCTAAAGGGGGGACAGGTGCCTACGAGCAGTACTTC
cdr3_aa: CSAPKGGTGAYEQYF
v_call: TRBV20-1
clone_size: many
d_call: TRBD1
j_call: TRBJ2-7

cdr3_nt: TGTGCCAGCAGACGGGACGTCGGTTTGAACACTGAAGCTTTCTTT
cdr3_aa: CASRRDVGLNTEAFF
v_call: TRBV28
clone_size: few
d_call: .
j_call: TRBJ1-1

cdr3_nt: TGTGCCAGCAGTCCCCCCAGCTCCTACGAGCAGTACTTC
cdr3_aa: CASSPPSSYEQYF
v_call: TRBV18
clone_size: many
d_call: .
j_call: TRBJ2-7

cdr3_nt: TGTGCCAGCAGTTTAAAGACTAGCGGGAGCTACGAGCAGTACTTC
cdr3_aa: CASSLKTSGSYEQYF
v_call: TRBV27
clone_size: many
d_call: TRBD2
j_call: TRBJ2-7